This T cell receptor (beta chain) is drawn from a study of blood T cell dynamics during melanoma immunotherapy. The V gene's germline CDR1 is MNHEY and CDR2 SMNVEV (reference sequence). V was clipped by 8 bases and J by 3 bases; unmatched bases: 12. CDR3 length: 16 residues. Sequencing used immunoSEQ multiplex PCR; TCRdb keeps in-frame clones, though not all of them. The sample holds some 13,000 clones, around 92% seen once. Regarding time point: pre-treatment baseline. The receptor was derived from a human donor with melanoma. The sequencing here drew on effector memory CD8+ T cells from blood, taken from a patient treated with checkpoint blockade. V is TRBV27 and J is TRBJ2-1, with 8 bases that match TRBD2. CDR3 DNA sequence: TGTGCCAGCGCCAGTCACGGGGGGGATAACTACAATGAGCAGTTCTTC. This translates into CASASHGGDNYNEQFF.